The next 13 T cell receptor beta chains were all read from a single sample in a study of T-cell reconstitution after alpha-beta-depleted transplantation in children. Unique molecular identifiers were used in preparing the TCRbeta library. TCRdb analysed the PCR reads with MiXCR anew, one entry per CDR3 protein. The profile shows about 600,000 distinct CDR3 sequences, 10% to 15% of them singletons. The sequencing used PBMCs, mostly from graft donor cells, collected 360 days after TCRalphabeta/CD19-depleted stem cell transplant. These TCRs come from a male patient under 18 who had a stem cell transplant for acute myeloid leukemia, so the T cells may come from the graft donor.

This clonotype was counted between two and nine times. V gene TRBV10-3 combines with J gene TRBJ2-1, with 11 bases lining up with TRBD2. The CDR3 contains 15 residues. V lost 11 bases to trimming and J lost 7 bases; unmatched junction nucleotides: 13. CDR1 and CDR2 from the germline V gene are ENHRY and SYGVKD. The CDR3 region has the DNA TGTGCCTCACGACCTACTAGCGGGAGTAAGAATGAGCAGTTCTTC. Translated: CASRPTSGSKNEQFF.

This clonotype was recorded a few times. CDR3 DNA: TGCGCCAGCAGCTTTGTTGCGGGATACAATGAGCAGTTCTTC. As protein: CASSFVAGYNEQFF. The chain is built from TRBV5-1 and TRBJ2-1, with D tentatively TRBD2 (6 bases). Germline CDR1 is SGHRS and CDR2 is YFSETQ. Trimming pared 2 bases from V and 4 bases from J, leaving 10 bases between. This CDR3 is 14 amino acids long.

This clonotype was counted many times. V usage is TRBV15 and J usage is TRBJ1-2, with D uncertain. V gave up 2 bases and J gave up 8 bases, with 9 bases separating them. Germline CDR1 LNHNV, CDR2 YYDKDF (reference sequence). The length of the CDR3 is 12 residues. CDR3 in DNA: TGTGCCACCAGCAGATCCCCTGGGGGCTACACCTTC. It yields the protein CATSRSPGGYTF.

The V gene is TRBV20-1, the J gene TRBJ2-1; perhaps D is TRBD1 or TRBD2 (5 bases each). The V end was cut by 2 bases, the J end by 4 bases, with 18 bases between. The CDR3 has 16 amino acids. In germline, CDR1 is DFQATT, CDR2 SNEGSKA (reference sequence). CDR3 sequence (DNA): TGCAGTGCTAGACGTTCACCGGGACCGAGTTACAATGAGCAGTTCTTC. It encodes CSARRSPGPSYNEQFF.

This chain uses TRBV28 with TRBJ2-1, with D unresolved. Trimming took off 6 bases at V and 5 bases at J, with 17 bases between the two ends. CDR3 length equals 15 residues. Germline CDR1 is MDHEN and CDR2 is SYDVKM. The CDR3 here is CASSRGNSAHNEQFF. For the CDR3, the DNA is TGTGCCAGCAGCAGAGGAAATTCAGCGCACAATGAGCAGTTCTTC.

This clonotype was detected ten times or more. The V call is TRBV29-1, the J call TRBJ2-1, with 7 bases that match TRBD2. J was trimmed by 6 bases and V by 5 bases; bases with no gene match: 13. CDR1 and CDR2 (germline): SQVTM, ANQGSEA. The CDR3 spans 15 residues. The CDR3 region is CSVYIAGIFFNEQFF. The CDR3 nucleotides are TGCAGCGTTTACATAGCGGGCATCTTTTTCAATGAGCAGTTCTTC.

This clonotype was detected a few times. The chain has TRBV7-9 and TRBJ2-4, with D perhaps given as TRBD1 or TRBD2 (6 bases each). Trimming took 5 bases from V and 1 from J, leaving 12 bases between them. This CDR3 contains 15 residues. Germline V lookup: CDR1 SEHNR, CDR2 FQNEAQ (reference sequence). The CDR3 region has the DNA TGTGCCAGCAGCCCCTCGGGGGCGGCCAAAAACATTCAGTACTTC. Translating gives CASSPSGAAKNIQYF. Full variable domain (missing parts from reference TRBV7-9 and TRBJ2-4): DTGVSQNPRHKITKRGQNVTFRCDPISEHNRLYWYRQTLGQGPEFLTYFQNEAQLEKSRLLSDRFSAERPKGSFSTLEIQRTEQGDSAMYLCASSPSGAAKNIQYFGAGTRLSVL.

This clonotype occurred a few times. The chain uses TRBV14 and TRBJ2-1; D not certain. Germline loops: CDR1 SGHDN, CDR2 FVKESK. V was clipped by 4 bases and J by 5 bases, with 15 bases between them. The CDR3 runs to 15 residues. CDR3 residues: CASSPALGRNNEQFF. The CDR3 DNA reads TGTGCCAGCAGCCCGGCCCTCGGTCGAAACAATGAGCAGTTCTTC.

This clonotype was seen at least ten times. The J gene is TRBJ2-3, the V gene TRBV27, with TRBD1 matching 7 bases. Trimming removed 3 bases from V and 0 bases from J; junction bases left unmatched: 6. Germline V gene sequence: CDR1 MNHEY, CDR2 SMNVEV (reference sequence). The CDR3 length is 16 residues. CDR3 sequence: CASSFVADRSTDTQYF. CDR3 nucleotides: TGTGCCAGCAGTTTCGTTGCGGACAGGAGCACAGATACGCAGTATTTT.

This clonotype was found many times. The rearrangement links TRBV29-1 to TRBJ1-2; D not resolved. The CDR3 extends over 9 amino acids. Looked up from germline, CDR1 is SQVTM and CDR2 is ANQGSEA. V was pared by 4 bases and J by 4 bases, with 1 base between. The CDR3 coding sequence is TGCAGCGTTGCCTATGGCTACACCTTC. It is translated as CSVAYGYTF.

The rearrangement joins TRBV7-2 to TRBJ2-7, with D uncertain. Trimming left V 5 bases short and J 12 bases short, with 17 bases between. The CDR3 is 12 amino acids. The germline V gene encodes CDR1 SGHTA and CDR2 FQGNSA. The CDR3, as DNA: TGTGCCAGCAGCCTCGGCCGTTTTGAGTGGTACTTC. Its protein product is CASSLGRFEWYF. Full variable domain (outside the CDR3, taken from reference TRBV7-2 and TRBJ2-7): GAGVSQSPSNKVTEKGKDVELRCDPISGHTALYWYRQSLGQGLEFLIYFQGNSAPDKSGLPSDRFSAERTGGSVSTLTIQRTQQEDSAVYLCASSLGRFEWYFGPGTRLTVT.

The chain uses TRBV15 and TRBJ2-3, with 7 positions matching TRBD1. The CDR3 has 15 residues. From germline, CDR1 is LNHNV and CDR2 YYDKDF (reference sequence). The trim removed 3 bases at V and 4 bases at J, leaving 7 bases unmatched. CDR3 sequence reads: CATSRGTTGADTQYF. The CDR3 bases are TGTGCCACCAGCAGGGGTACCACAGGGGCAGATACGCAGTATTTT.

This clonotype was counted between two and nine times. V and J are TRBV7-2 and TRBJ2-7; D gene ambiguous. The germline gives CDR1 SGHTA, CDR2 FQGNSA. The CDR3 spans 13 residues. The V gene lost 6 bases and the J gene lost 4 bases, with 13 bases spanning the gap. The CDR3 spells CASSPTSPYEQYF. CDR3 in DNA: TGTGCCAGCAGTCCCACGAGTCCTTACGAGCAGTACTTC. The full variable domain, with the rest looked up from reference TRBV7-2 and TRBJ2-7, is GAGVSQSPSNKVTEKGKDVELRCDPISGHTALYWYRQSLGQGLEFLIYFQGNSAPDKSGLPSDRFSAERTGGSVSTLTIQRTQQEDSAVYLCASSPTSPYEQYFGPGTRLTVT.